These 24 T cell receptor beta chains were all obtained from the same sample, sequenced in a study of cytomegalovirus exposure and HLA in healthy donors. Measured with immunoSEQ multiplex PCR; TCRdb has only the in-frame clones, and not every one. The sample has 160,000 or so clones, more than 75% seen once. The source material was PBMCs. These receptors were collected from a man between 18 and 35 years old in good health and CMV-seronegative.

CDR3 residues: CASSLRGEGTGELFF. CDR3 DNA: TGTGCCAGCAGTTTAAGGGGGGAGGGGACCGGGGAGCTGTTTTTT. The rearrangement uses TRBV27 and TRBJ2-2; D is possibly TRBD2 (7 bases). Between the trimmed V and J ends, which lost 2 bases and 5 bases, there was a span of 12 bases. Germline V lookup: CDR1 MNHEY, CDR2 SMNVEV (reference sequence). The CDR3 spans 15 residues.

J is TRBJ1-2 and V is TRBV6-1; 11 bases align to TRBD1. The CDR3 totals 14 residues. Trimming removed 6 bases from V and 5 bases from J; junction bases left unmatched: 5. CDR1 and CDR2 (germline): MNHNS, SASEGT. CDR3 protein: CASSRDRGTYGYTF. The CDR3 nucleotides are TGTGCCAGCAGCCGGGACAGGGGGACTTATGGCTACACCTTC.

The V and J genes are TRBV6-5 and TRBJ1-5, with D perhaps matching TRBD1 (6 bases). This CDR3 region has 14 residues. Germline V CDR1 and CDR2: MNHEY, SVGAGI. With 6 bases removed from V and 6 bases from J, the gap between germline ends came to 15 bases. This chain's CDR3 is CASSPGQLAQPQHF. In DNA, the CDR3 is TGTGCCAGCAGCCCTGGACAGCTAGCTCAGCCCCAGCATTTT.

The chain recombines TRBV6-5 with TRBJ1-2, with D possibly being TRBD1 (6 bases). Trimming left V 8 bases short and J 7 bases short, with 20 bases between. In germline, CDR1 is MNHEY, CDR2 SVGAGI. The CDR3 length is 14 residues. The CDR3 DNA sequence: TGTGCCAGCCTCCGCGGGGCAGGGGAGGGTGGCTACACCTTC. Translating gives CASLRGAGEGGYTF.

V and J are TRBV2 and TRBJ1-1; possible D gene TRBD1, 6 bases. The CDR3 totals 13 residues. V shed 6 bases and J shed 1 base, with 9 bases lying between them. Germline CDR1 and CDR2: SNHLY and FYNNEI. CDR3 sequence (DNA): TGTGCCAGCAGCCAGGGGACGAACACTGAAGCTTTCTTT. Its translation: CASSQGTNTEAFF.

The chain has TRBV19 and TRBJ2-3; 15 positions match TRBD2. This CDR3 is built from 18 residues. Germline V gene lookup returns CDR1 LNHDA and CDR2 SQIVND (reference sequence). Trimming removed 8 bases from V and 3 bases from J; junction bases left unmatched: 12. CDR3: CASEPGTSGRLGTDTQYF. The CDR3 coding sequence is TGTGCCAGTGAACCCGGGACTAGCGGGAGGCTTGGGACAGATACGCAGTATTTT.

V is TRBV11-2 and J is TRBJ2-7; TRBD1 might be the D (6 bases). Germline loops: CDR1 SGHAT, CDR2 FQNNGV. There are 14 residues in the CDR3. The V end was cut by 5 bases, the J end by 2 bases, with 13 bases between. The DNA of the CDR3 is TGTGCCAGCAGCCGAGGCACAGGGCCCTACGAGCAGTACTTC. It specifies CASSRGTGPYEQYF.

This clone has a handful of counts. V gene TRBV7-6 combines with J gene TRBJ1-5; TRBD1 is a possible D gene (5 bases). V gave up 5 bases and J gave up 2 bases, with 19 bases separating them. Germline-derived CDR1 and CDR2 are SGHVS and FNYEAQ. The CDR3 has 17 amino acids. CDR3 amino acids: CASSPNGGVAGNQPQHF. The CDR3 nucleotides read TGTGCCAGCAGCCCTAATGGGGGGGTAGCGGGCAATCAGCCCCAGCATTTT.

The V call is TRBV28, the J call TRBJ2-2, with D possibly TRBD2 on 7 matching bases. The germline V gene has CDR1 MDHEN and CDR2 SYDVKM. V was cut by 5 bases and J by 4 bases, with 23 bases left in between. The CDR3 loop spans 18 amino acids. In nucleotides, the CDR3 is TGTGCCAGCAGTCCATGGGGCGGGAGACAGGCGGGCACCGGGGAGCTGTTTTTT. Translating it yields CASSPWGGRQAGTGELFF.

CDR3 nucleotide sequence: TGTGCCAGCAGCCAACAGGGGGCCGGGGCCAACGTCCTGACTTTC. It encodes CASSQQGAGANVLTF. This chain joins TRBV7-2 and TRBJ2-6, with 9 bases identical to TRBD1. Germline V gives CDR1 SGHTA, CDR2 FQGNSA. This CDR3 region has 15 residues. Germline trimming cut 5 bases from V and 4 bases from J; bases unmatched to any gene: 3. The full variable domain, with the rest looked up from reference TRBV7-2 and TRBJ2-6, is GAGVSQSPSNKVTEKGKDVELRCDPISGHTALYWYRQSLGQGLEFLIYFQGNSAPDKSGLPSDRFSAERTGGSVSTLTIQRTQQEDSAVYLCASSQQGAGANVLTFGAGSRLTVL.

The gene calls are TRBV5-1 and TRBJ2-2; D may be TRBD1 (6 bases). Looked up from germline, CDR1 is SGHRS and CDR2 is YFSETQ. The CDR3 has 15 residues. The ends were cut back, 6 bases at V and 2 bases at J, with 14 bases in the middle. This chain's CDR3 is CASTSRTVNTGELFF. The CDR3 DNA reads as TGCGCCAGCACATCCAGGACAGTCAACACCGGGGAGCTGTTTTTT.

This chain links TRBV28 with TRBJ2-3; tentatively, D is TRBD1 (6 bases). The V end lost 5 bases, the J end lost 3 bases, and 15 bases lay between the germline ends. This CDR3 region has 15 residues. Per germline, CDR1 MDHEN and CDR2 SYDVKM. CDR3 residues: CASSPYRDITDTQYF. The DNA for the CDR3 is TGTGCCAGCAGTCCGTACCGGGACATTACAGATACGCAGTATTTT.

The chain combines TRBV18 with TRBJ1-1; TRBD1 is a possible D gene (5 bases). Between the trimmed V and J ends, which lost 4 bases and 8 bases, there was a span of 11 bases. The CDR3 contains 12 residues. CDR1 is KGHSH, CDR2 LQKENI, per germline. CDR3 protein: CASSQRGKEAFF. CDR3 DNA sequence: TGTGCCAGCTCACAACGGGGGAAGGAAGCTTTCTTT.

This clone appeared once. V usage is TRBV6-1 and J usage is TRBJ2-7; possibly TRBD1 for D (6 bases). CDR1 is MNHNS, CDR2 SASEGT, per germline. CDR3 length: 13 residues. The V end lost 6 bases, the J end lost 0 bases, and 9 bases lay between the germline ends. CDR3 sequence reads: CASRGGDSYEQYF. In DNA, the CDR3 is TGTGCCAGCAGAGGGGGTGACTCCTACGAGCAGTACTTC.

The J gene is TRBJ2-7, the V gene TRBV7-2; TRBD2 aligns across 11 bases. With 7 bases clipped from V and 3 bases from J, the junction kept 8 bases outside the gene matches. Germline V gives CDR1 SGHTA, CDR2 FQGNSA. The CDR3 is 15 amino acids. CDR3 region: CASTLSSGRYYEQYF. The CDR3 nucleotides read TGTGCCAGCACTCTTTCTAGCGGGAGGTACTACGAGCAGTACTTC.

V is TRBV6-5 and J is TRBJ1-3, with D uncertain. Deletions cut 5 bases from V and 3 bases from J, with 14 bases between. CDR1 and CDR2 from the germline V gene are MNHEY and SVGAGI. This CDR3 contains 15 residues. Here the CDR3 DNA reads TGTGCCAGCAGTCCTTGGCCTGGGAGTGGAAACACCATATATTTT. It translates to CASSPWPGSGNTIYF.

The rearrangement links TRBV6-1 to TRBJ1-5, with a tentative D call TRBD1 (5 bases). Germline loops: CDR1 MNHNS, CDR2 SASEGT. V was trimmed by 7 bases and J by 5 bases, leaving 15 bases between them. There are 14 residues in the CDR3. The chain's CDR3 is CASIQGWWDQPQHF. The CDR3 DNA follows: TGTGCCAGCATCCAGGGTTGGTGGGATCAGCCCCAGCATTTT.

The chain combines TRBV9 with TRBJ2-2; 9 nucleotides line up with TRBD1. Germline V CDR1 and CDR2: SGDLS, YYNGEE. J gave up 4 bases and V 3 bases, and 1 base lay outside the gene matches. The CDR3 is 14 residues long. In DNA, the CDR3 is TGTGCCAGCAGCGCGACAGGGGGCACCGGGGAGCTGTTTTTT. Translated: CASSATGGTGELFF.

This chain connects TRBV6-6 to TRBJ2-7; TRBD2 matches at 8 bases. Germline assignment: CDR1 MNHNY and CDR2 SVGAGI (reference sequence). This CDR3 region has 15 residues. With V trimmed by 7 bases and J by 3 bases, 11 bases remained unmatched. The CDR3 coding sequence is TGTGCCAGCAATATACGAAGCGGGAGTAACTACGAGCAGTACTTC. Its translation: CASNIRSGSNYEQYF.

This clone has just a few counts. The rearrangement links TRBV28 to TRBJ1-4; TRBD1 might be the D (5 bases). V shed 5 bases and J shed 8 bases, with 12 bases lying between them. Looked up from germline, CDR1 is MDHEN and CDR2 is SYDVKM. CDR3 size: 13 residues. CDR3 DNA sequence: TGTGCCAGCAGTGACCACGGGGGGGAAAAACTGTTTTTT. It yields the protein CASSDHGGEKLFF.

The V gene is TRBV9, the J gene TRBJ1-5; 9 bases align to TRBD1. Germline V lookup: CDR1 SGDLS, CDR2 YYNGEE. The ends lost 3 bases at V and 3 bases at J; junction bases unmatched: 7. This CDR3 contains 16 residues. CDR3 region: CASSAGRDRVNQPQHF. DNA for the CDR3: TGTGCCAGCAGCGCGGGCCGGGACAGGGTCAATCAGCCCCAGCATTTT.

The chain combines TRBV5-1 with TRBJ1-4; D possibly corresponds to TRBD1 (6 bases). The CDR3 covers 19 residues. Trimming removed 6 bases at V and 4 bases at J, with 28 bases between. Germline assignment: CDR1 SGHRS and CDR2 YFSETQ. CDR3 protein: CASTYPEQGVGAVNEKLFF. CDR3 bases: TGCGCCAGCACCTATCCCGAACAGGGCGTAGGGGCGGTTAATGAAAAACTGTTTTTT. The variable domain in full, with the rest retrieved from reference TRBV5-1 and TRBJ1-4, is KAGVTQTPRYLIKTRGQQVTLSCSPISGHRSVSWYQQTPGQGLQFLFEYFSETQRNKGNFPGRFSGRQFSNSRSEMNVSTLELGDSALYLCASTYPEQGVGAVNEKLFFGSGTQLSVL.

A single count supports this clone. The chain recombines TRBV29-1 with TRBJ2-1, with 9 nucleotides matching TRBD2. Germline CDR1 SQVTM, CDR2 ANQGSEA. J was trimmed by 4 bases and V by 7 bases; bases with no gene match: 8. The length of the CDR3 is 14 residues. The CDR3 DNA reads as TGCAGCGGAGGACTAGCGCAAGGTTACAATGAGCAGTTCTTC. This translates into CSGGLAQGYNEQFF.

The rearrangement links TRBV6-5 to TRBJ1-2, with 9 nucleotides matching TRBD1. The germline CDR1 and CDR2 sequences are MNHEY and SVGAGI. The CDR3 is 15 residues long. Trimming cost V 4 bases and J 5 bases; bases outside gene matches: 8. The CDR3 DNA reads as TGTGCCAGCAGTTGGGACAGGGTTTCGGAGTATGGCTACACCTTC. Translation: CASSWDRVSEYGYTF.